This TCR beta chain originates from a study of blood T cell repertoires in COVID-19. The overall study: Samples representing acute and convalescent COVID-19 were sourced from the United States, Italy and Spain. T cells, B-cell-depleted T cells, or PBMCs provided the cDNA or gDNA that served as material.

J was trimmed by 4 bases and V by 0 bases; bases with no gene match: 6. Germline V CDR1 and CDR2: MNHEY, SVGAGI. This CDR3 is built from 16 residues. Under the authors' procedure: Nucleated cell number was recorded as an estimate derived from reference gene primer amplification. Repertoires were generated with immunoSEQ multiplex PCR, while TCRdb's copy carries only in-frame clones and drops some. Clone size and V and J calls were adopted from that table, with D and trimming inferred from the DNA. Of fewer than 85,000 clones listed, about 85% are singletons. Specimen: peripheral blood. The chain combines TRBV6-5 with TRBJ2-5; 9 bases map to TRBD2. The source is a man older than 75 with acute or convalescent COVID-19. The CDR3 loop reads CASSYSRLAGPETQYF. CDR3 nucleotide sequence: TGTGCCAGCAGTTACTCGAGGCTAGCGGGGCCAGAGACCCAGTACTTC.